The 28 T cell receptor beta chains reported below all come from one sample, sequenced in a study of CD8+CD57+ T cells in acquired aplastic anemia. The study profiled TCR beta VDJ and CDR3 using genomic DNA as template. One entry per CDR3 protein, called by TCRdb with MiXCR from the reads. The sample lists approximately 250,000 distinct CDR3 sequences; less than 85% were seen once. Selection for sequencing was limited to patients who had shown CD8+CD57+ cell expansion by flow cytometry. Source material: sorted CD4+, CD8+, or CD8+CD57+ T cells (not recorded which) from PBMCs. The origin of the receptors is a human donor with aplastic anemia.

The chain links TRBV7-8 to TRBJ2-6; D is unresolved. The CDR3 length is 16 residues. V lost 0 bases and J 16 bases, leaving 22 bases between the germline ends. The V gene's germline CDR1 is SGHVS and CDR2 FQNEAQ. The DNA of the CDR3 is TGTGCCAGCAGCTTAGCGGGTAGCTACGGTACGAAGGTTCTGACTTTC. This codes for CASSLAGSYGTKVLTF.

The chain carries TRBV11-1 and TRBJ1-1; 7 nucleotides line up with TRBD1. CDR1 is SGHAT and CDR2 is FQDESV in the germline V gene (reference sequence). With V trimmed by 2 bases and J by 7 bases, 10 bases remained unmatched. The CDR3 covers 15 residues. The CDR3 nucleotides are TGTGCCAGCAGCTTACAGTCTGGGACAGCCTATGAAGCTTTCTTT. Translated, it gives CASSLQSGTAYEAFF.

Points on this clonotype: Its ends do not fully match the called genes, so a read error is possible. V gene TRBV7-3 combines with J gene TRBJ2-1; unclear D gene. Germline assignment: CDR1 SGHTA and CDR2 FQGTGA. The CDR3 is made up of 13 amino acids. CDR3 protein: CASSRRANADEHF. In DNA, the CDR3 is TGTGCCAGCTCAAGACGGGCCAACGCCGATGAACACTTC.

The chain uses TRBV6-4 and TRBJ2-1, with TRBD1 identical over 7 bases. Germline assignment: CDR1 MRHNA and CDR2 SNTAGT. The CDR3 contains 17 residues. Unmatched junction bases numbered 14, after V lost 0 bases and J lost 9 bases. CDR3 sequence (DNA): TGTGCCAGCAGTGACTCGAGTACAGGGGAGTTCCTTAGTGAGCAGTTCTTC. This sequence encodes CASSDSSTGEFLSEQFF.

The J gene is TRBJ1-1, the V gene TRBV20-1; possibly TRBD1 for D (5 bases). CDR3 length: 12 residues. V was cut by 6 bases and J by 4 bases, with 12 bases left in between. The germline V gene encodes CDR1 DFQATT and CDR2 SNEGSKA (reference sequence). The DNA for the CDR3 is TGCAGTGCGGGACGGGAGCGCACTGAAGCTTTCTTT. It yields the protein CSAGRERTEAFF.

The chain is built from TRBV11-1 and TRBJ2-7; D is possibly TRBD1 (5 bases). The CDR3 contains 18 residues. Germline CDR1 is SGHAT and CDR2 is FQDESV (reference sequence). The germline V and J ends were trimmed by 3 bases and 1 base, with 22 bases remaining between them. CDR3 in DNA: TGTGCCAGCAGCTTGAGTTCCTACAAGACAGCCCTTTCCTACGAGCAGTACGTC. Its protein is CASSLSSYKTALSYEQYV.

The genes are TRBV7-2 and TRBJ2-3; 9 bases agree with TRBD1. The V and J ends lost 3 bases and 12 bases, in that order; junction bases with no gene match: 16. Germline assignment: CDR1 SGHTA and CDR2 FQGNSA. The length of the CDR3 is 16 residues. The CDR3 coding sequence is TGTGCCAGCAGCTTCACAGGGGGCGCCGACTATGGCTACCAGTATTTT. This translates into CASSFTGGADYGYQYF.

The chain uses TRBV7-9 and TRBJ1-1; possible D gene TRBD1, 5 bases. CDR1 is SEHNR, CDR2 FQNEAQ, per germline (reference sequence). The CDR3 is 14 amino acids. Deletions cut 5 bases from V and 7 bases from J, with 17 bases between. The CDR3 DNA reads TGTGCCAGCAGCAGACGGGCGGGGCGAGGTGAAGCTTTCTTT. Translating it yields CASSRRAGRGEAFF.

The rearrangement links TRBV11-3 to TRBJ2-3; D call uncertain. CDR1 is SGHNT, CDR2 YENEEA, per germline. The CDR3 length is 13 residues. The V end was cut by 8 bases, the J end by 3 bases, with 12 bases between. CDR3 residues: CASGEGLTDTQYF. In nucleotides, the CDR3 is TGTGCCAGCGGGGAAGGTCTGACAGATACGCAGTATTTT.

As concerns this clonotype: One junction end disagrees with the germline gene, perhaps due to a read error. The chain uses TRBV7-9 and TRBJ2-3; 7 bases align to TRBD2. The CDR3 covers 15 residues. Per germline, CDR1 SEHNR and CDR2 FQNEAQ (reference sequence). CDR3 nucleotide sequence: TGCGCCAGCAGCTTGGGGCCAGCGGGGCCTGATCCGTACTATTTT. Translating gives CASSLGPAGPDPYYF.

Turning to this clonotype: Given a much more abundant clone one base away, this may be a read error. The chain links TRBV7-8 to TRBJ1-2; D is undetermined. The germline gives CDR1 SGHVS, CDR2 FQNEAQ. V was clipped by 2 bases and J by 11 bases, with 24 bases between them. This CDR3 is built from 16 residues. The CDR3 DNA is TGTGCCAGCAGCTTACCGGGAGGTCCCGATACGCAGTGTTACACCTTC. Its protein product is CASSLPGGPDTQCYTF.

V and J are TRBV5-4 and TRBJ2-5; maybe TRBD2 (5 bases). This CDR3 is built from 14 residues. V dropped 2 bases and J dropped 0 bases, with 8 bases sitting between them. Germline values: CDR1 SGHNT, CDR2 YYREEE (reference sequence). CDR3 region: CASSFTRDQETQYF. CDR3 coding DNA: TGTGCCAGCAGCTTTACTAGAGACCAAGAGACCCAGTACTTC.

The chain employs TRBV20-1 and TRBJ2-7; possibly TRBD1 for D (6 bases). This CDR3 is 13 amino acids long. Germline-derived CDR1 and CDR2 are DFQATT and SNEGSKA (reference sequence). The V and J ends lost 5 bases and 0 bases respectively, with 11 bases between them. DNA for the CDR3: TGCAGTGCTGGTGGACAGAGCTCCTACGAGCAGTACTTC. It codes for CSAGGQSSYEQYF.

Note on this clonotype: Sequence at one end of the junction differs from germline and may be a read error. This sequence joins TRBV15 and TRBJ2-1; possibly TRBD1 for D (7 bases). The CDR3 contains 19 residues. Germline V gene sequence: CDR1 LNHNV, CDR2 YYDKDF (reference sequence). The CDR3 spells CATSRDSQGGGNGQDEQLF. CDR3 in DNA: TGTGCCACCAGCAGAGATAGCCAGGGGGGCGGAAACGGTCAGGATGAGCAGCTCTTC.

On this clonotype itself: The final CDR3 position lacks the conserved phenylalanine or tryptophan, pointing to a likely read error. The limits of the CDR3 on the DNA are not certain, so only TCRdb's listed CDR3 is given. The chain joins TRBV19 to TRBJ2-6. The CDR3 comprises 16 residues, both ends counted. The germline V gene encodes CDR1 LNHDA and CDR2 SQIVND (reference sequence). CDR3 region: CASSQDDPRGARSYNV.

The table lists this clonotype with a few counts. V usage is TRBV2 and J usage is TRBJ2-1, with D possibly matching TRBD1 (7 bases). The CDR3 contains 16 residues. The V end was cut by 6 bases, the J end by 12 bases, with 27 bases between. Germline loops: CDR1 SNHLY, CDR2 FYNNEI. CDR3 nucleotide sequence: TGTGCCAGCAGCCAGGGGGGCGTCAACGGTCAGGATGTGCAGTTCTTC. Translation: CASSQGGVNGQDVQFF.

In the case of this clonotype: The missing conserved phenylalanine or tryptophan at the end of this CDR3 makes a read error likely. No DNA is shown, since the ends of the CDR3 on it are uncertain; the CDR3 is the one TCRdb lists. The rearrangement links TRBV7-9 to TRBJ2-3; the D call in the table, TRBD1, was not verified against the DNA. The CDR3 numbers 13 amino acids, ends counted. Germline V gene sequence: CDR1 SEHNR, CDR2 FQNEAQ (reference sequence). The CDR3 reads CASSFVPGEPYFG.

Notes on this clonotype: The missing conserved phenylalanine or tryptophan at the end of this CDR3 makes a read error likely. It is unclear where the CDR3 begins or ends on the DNA, so no DNA is shown, and the CDR3 is as TCRdb lists it. The chain links TRBV7-2 to TRBJ2-3; the D call TRBD2 from the table was never checked on the DNA. The CDR3 numbers 13 amino acids, ends counted. Germline assignment: CDR1 SGHTA and CDR2 FQGNSA. CDR3 amino acids: CASSPVAGGLDKQ.

This clonotype showed up many times. At one of its ends the junction is not consistent with the germline gene, which may arise from a read error. This chain joins TRBV9 and TRBJ2-7, with a tentative D call TRBD2 (6 bases). The CDR3 consists of 14 residues. Germline CDR1 is SGDLS and CDR2 is YYNGEE. The CDR3 loop reads CVSSPGDFSYEQYF. DNA of the CDR3: TGTGTCAGCAGTCCCGGGGACTTCTCCTACGAGCAGTACTTC. Supplemented by reference TRBV9 and TRBJ2-7, the full variable domain reads DSGVTQTPKHLITATGQRVTLRCSPRSGDLSVYWYQQSLDQGLQFLIQYYNGEERAKGNILERFSAQQFPDLHSELNLSSLELGDSALYFCVSSPGDFSYEQYFGPGTRLTVT.

Regarding this clonotype: Germline and junction disagree at one end, which may indicate a read error. The J gene is TRBJ1-2, the V gene TRBV9; perhaps TRBD1 as D (5 bases). Germline CDR1 and CDR2: SGDLS and YYNGEE. CDR3 length: 14 residues. The CDR3 DNA is TGTGCCAGCAGCGTGGATAGGGGAAACTATGGCACCTCCTTC. Amino acids: CASSVDRGNYGTSF. Together with reference TRBV9 and TRBJ1-2, the CDR3 gives the full variable domain: DSGVTQTPKHLITATGQRVTLRCSPRSGDLSVYWYQQSLDQGLQFLIQYYNGEERAKGNILERFSAQQFPDLHSELNLSSLELGDSALYFCASSVDRGNYGTSFGSGTRLTVV.

The J gene is TRBJ2-7, the V gene TRBV7-3; D could derive from TRBD1 or TRBD2 (5 bases each). With 5 bases removed from V and 6 bases from J, the gap between germline ends came to 17 bases. The germline CDR1 and CDR2 sequences are SGHTA and FQGTGA. The CDR3 is 14 residues long. The CDR3 sequence: CASSGRGLAVEQYF. The CDR3 coding sequence is TGTGCCAGCAGCGGCCGGGGCCTAGCCGTCGAGCAGTACTTC.

As concerns this clonotype: The final CDR3 position lacks the conserved phenylalanine or tryptophan, pointing to a likely read error. Because the CDR3's place on the DNA is in doubt, the DNA is left out and the CDR3 is given as listed by TCRdb. The chain employs TRBV7-3 and TRBJ2-1. The germline V gene has CDR1 SGHTA and CDR2 FQGTGA. Inclusive of both ends, the CDR3 amounts to 13 amino acids. The CDR3 sequence is CAISRTWPSSTSG.

To note about this clonotype: Mismatch with germline at one junction end may stem from a read error. This chain connects TRBV7-8 to TRBJ2-3; a possible D gene is TRBD2 (6 bases). The CDR3 spans 14 residues. Germline CDR1 SGHVS, CDR2 FQNEAQ. The CDR3 protein is CASSFQGGPTTLYF. For the CDR3, the DNA is TGTGCCAGCAGCTTTCAGGGAGGTCCGACTACGCTGTATTTT.

In regard to this clonotype: A junction boundary mismatches the germline segment, possibly from a read error. The chain recombines TRBV19 with TRBJ2-1; D remains unclear. Germline CDR1 reads LNHDA; CDR2 reads SQIVND (reference sequence). The CDR3 is made up of 15 amino acids. The CDR3 nucleotides read TGTGCCAGTAGTATAGCTTGCGGAGCCTATCAGCCCCAGCACTTC. As protein: CASSIACGAYQPQHF.

As to this clonotype: This may be a read error: a much more frequent sequence differs by one nucleotide. The chain combines TRBV7-9 with TRBJ2-3; 9 bases map to TRBD2. In germline, CDR1 is SEHNR, CDR2 FQNEAQ (reference sequence). This CDR3 comprises 14 residues. CDR3 protein: CASSFQRSGGREDF. CDR3 DNA sequence: TGTGCCAGCAGCTTTCAAAGAAGCGGGGGGAGGGAGGATTTT.

On this clonotype itself: A read error may produce the germline difference seen at one junction end. V usage is TRBV7-2 and J usage is TRBJ2-7; either TRBD1 or TRBD2 may supply D (5 bases each). CDR1 is SGHTA, CDR2 FQGNSA, per germline. CDR3 size: 14 residues. The CDR3 nucleotides are TGTGCCACCAGCGGCCGGGGCGGTCCCTACGAGCAGTACTTC. Translating it yields CATSGRGGPYEQYF.

This rearrangement joins TRBV7-2 to TRBJ1-1; D possibly corresponds to TRBD1 (5 bases). The germline gives CDR1 SGHTA, CDR2 FQGNSA. CDR3 length: 15 residues. The germline V and J ends were trimmed by 1 base and 13 bases, with 22 bases remaining between them. The CDR3 region is CASSLGQTRNTESFF. CDR3 in DNA: TGTGCCAGCAGCTTAGGACAGACACGGAACACTGAAAGTTTCTTT.

The V gene is TRBV15, the J gene TRBJ1-2; 7 bases fit TRBD1. Trimming removed 2 bases from V and 5 bases from J; junction bases left unmatched: 8. The CDR3 sequence is 15 residues long. Germline V CDR1 and CDR2: LNHNV, YYDKDF (reference sequence). CDR3 amino acids: CATSRNAGQKYGYTF. Written as DNA, the CDR3 is TGTGCCACCAGCAGAAATGCGGGACAGAAATATGGCTACACCTTC.